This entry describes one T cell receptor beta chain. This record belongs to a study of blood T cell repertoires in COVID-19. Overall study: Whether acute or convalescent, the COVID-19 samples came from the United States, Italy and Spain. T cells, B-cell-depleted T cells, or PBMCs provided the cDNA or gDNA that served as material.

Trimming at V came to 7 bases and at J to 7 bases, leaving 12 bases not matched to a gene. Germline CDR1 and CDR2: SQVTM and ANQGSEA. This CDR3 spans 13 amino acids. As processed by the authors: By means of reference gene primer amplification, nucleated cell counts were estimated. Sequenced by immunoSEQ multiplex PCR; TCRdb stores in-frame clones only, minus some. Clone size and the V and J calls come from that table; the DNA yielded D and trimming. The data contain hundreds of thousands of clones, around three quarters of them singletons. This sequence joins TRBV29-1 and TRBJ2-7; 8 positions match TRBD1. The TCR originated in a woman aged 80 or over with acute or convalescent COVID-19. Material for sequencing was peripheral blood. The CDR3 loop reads CSALTGARGEQYF. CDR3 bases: TGCAGCGCCCTGACAGGGGCCCGGGGGGAGCAGTACTTC.